The 24 T cell receptor beta chains presented below share a single source sample, sequenced in a study of blood T cell repertoires in COVID-19. Some clones are missing from TCRdb's copy, which holds only in-frame ones; the method was immunoSEQ multiplex PCR. Of about 240,000 clones in the sample, about nine tenths were seen once. Sequencing input: peripheral blood. Receptor source: a man aged 25 to 45 with COVID-19, enrolled during active disease.

V is TRBV10-3 and J is TRBJ1-1; D is perhaps TRBD1 (6 bases). The V gene's germline CDR1 is ENHRY and CDR2 SYGVKD. This CDR3 contains 14 residues. V lost 4 bases and J 5 bases, leaving 14 bases between the germline ends. The CDR3 here is CAISGGGGRTEAFF. The CDR3 bases are TGTGCCATCAGTGGAGGGGGGGGGAGGACTGAAGCTTTCTTT.

The chain joins TRBV12-3 or TRBV12-4 to TRBJ2-7; possible D gene TRBD2, 6 bases. V was clipped by 5 bases and J by 3 bases, with 11 bases between them. This CDR3 contains 13 residues. The CDR3 loop is CASSPWGGYEQYF. CDR3 coding DNA: TGTGCCAGCAGTCCGTGGGGAGGCTACGAGCAGTACTTC.

This clone was seen just once. The chain has TRBV7-3 and TRBJ2-1; 9 bases match TRBD2. CDR3 length: 16 residues. The V segment lost 0 bases and the J segment 7 bases; nucleotides outside the gene matches: 7. CDR1 and CDR2 from the germline V gene are SGHTA and FQGTGA. CDR3: CASSLTWRGGLNEQFF. CDR3 bases: TGTGCCAGCAGCTTAACATGGCGGGGGGGCCTGAATGAGCAGTTCTTC.

The chain is built from TRBV3-1 (or the pseudogene TRBV3-2) and TRBJ2-1, with 7 bases identical to TRBD2. Germline values: CDR1 LGHDT, CDR2 YNNKEL (reference sequence). The CDR3 is 15 amino acids. V was clipped by 0 bases and J by 4 bases; unmatched bases: 3. The CDR3 spells CASSQDTGRYNEQFF. CDR3 DNA sequence: TGTGCCAGCAGCCAAGATACCGGGAGGTACAATGAGCAGTTCTTC.

This sequence joins TRBV19 and TRBJ1-6; the D gene is possibly TRBD1 (5 bases). Trimming removed 4 bases from V and 10 bases from J, with 17 bases in between. The CDR3 is 15 amino acids. Germline V gives CDR1 LNHDA, CDR2 SQIVND (reference sequence). The CDR3, as DNA: TGTGCCAGTAGTACCATGTCCCAGGGACTATCACCCCTCCACTTT. As protein: CASSTMSQGLSPLHF. The full variable domain, its missing parts supplied by reference TRBV19 and TRBJ1-6, is DGGITQSPKYLFRKEGQNVTLSCEQNLNHDAMYWYRQDPGQGLRLIYYSQIVNDFQKGDIAEGYSVSREKKESFPLTVTSAQKNPTAFYLCASSTMSQGLSPLHFGNGTRLTVT.

This sequence joins TRBV2 and TRBJ1-2; D is unclear. This CDR3 is 12 amino acids long. Germline CDR1 SNHLY, CDR2 FYNNEI. V lost 6 bases to trimming and J lost 11 bases, with 16 bases between them. CDR3 DNA: TGTGCCAGCAGAGATCAAACAGAAACTTACACCTTC. It is translated as CASRDQTETYTF.

The rearrangement links TRBV6-6 to TRBJ2-7, with 13 bases identical to TRBD2. The germline V gene encodes CDR1 MNHNY and CDR2 SVGAGI (reference sequence). The CDR3 totals 15 residues. With V trimmed by 6 bases and J by 3 bases, 5 bases remained unmatched. The CDR3 sequence: CASRQLAGGHYEQYF. The CDR3 DNA reads TGTGCCAGCAGACAACTAGCGGGGGGGCACTACGAGCAGTACTTC.

The chain uses TRBV21-1 and TRBJ1-5. TRBV21-1 is noted as a pseudogene. The CDR3 runs to 17 residues. The CDR3 reads CASSNTRDNPSNQPQHF. Written as DNA, the CDR3 is TGTGCCAGCAGCAATACTCGGGATAACCCAAGCAATCAGCCCCAGCATTTT.

This rearrangement joins TRBV9 to TRBJ1-2; TRBD1 matches at 11 bases. The CDR3 consists of 15 residues. With V trimmed by 7 bases and J by 3 bases, 8 bases remained unmatched. Per germline, CDR1 SGDLS and CDR2 YYNGEE. This CDR3 is CASGGQGAPDYGYTF. CDR3 sequence (DNA): TGTGCCAGCGGCGGACAGGGGGCACCCGACTATGGCTACACCTTC.

This chain links TRBV27 with TRBJ2-7, with D possibly being TRBD1 (6 bases). The CDR3 loop spans 15 amino acids. Germline CDR1 MNHEY, CDR2 SMNVEV (reference sequence). Trimming cost V 6 bases and J 0 bases, with 15 bases left between them. The CDR3 DNA reads as TGTGCCAGCAGCATGACAGGCTTCCCCTCCTACGAGCAGTACTTC. Its protein product is CASSMTGFPSYEQYF.

This clone has only one observation. The CDR3 loop is CASSLAGGRVEQFF. The CDR3 bases are TGTGCCAGCAGCTTAGCGGGGGGGCGTGTTGAGCAGTTCTTC. The rearrangement uses TRBV5-5 and TRBJ2-1, with 10 nucleotides matching TRBD2. This CDR3 contains 14 residues. J lost 9 bases, V lost 2 bases, and 5 bases had no gene match. Germline assignment: CDR1 SGHKS and CDR2 YYEKEE (reference sequence). Supplemented by reference TRBV5-5 and TRBJ2-1, the full variable domain reads DAGVTQSPTHLIKTRGQQVTLRCSPISGHKSVSWYQQVLGQGPQFIFQYYEKEERGRGNFPDRFSARQFPNYSSELNVNALLLGDSALYLCASSLAGGRVEQFFGPGTRLTVL.

V gene TRBV14 combines with J gene TRBJ1-4; D is unresolved. The germline V gene has CDR1 SGHDN and CDR2 FVKESK. The CDR3 is 14 residues long. The germline V and J ends were trimmed by 1 base and 0 bases, with 3 bases remaining between them. The CDR3 nucleotides are TGTGCCAGCAGCCAAGGAGCAACTAATGAAAAACTGTTTTTT. Protein sequence: CASSQGATNEKLFF.

The chain recombines TRBV5-1 with TRBJ2-7; TRBD1 aligns across 9 bases. The V gene end was trimmed by 0 bases and the J gene end by 5 bases; junction bases not matched to a gene: 9. Germline CDR1 SGHRS, CDR2 YFSETQ. The CDR3 extends over 16 amino acids. The CDR3 nucleotides are TGCGCCAGCAGCTTGGGACAGGGGGAACTATGGAACGAGCAGTACTTC. It codes for CASSLGQGELWNEQYF.

This chain connects TRBV4-1 to TRBJ2-3; tentatively, D is TRBD1 (5 bases). The CDR3 is 17 residues long. Per the germline V gene, CDR1 is MGHRA and CDR2 is YSYEKL. V was clipped by 3 bases and J by 3 bases, with 19 bases between them. The chain's CDR3 is CASSHTDSAIATDTQYF. In nucleotides, the CDR3 is TGCGCCAGCAGCCACACCGACAGTGCAATAGCAACAGATACGCAGTATTTT.

The chain carries TRBV30 and TRBJ2-5; 8 nucleotides agree with TRBD2. The CDR3 has 12 amino acids. Losses at the gene ends were 1 base for V and 5 bases for J; bases not matched to a gene: 0. The germline gives CDR1 GTSNPN, CDR2 SVGIG (reference sequence). The DNA for the CDR3 is TGTGCCTGGAGTGCGGGGGGGGAGACCCAGTACTTC. Protein product: CAWSAGGETQYF.

The chain couples TRBV5-1 to TRBJ1-5; 7 nucleotides line up with TRBD1. Unmatched junction bases numbered 5, after V lost 3 bases and J lost 5 bases. The germline V gene has CDR1 SGHRS and CDR2 YFSETQ. The CDR3 extends over 14 amino acids. For the CDR3, the DNA is TGCGCCAGCAGCTGGGACAGCCGCGATCAGCCCCAGCATTTT. Protein: CASSWDSRDQPQHF.

The chain has TRBV2 and TRBJ2-1, with a tentative D call TRBD2 (6 bases). Deletions cut 8 bases from V and 10 bases from J, with 15 bases between. The CDR3 loop spans 12 amino acids. Germline V lookup: CDR1 SNHLY, CDR2 FYNNEI. The CDR3 bases are TGTGCCAGCGACCGGGACTTCAGAGAGCAGTTCTTC. Residues: CASDRDFREQFF.

The rearrangement links TRBV19 to TRBJ1-5; 8 bases line up with TRBD1. CDR3 size: 13 residues. V shed 6 bases, J shed 5 bases, and the junction held 3 bases outside the gene matches. Germline V gene sequence: CDR1 LNHDA, CDR2 SQIVND (reference sequence). The CDR3 DNA reads as TGTGCCAGTAGCCTGGACAGGGATCAGCCCCAGCATTTT. Translating gives CASSLDRDQPQHF.

The CDR3 sequence is CATSEGTSAGELFF. CDR3 coding DNA: TGTGCCACCAGTGAAGGGACTAGCGCCGGGGAGCTGTTTTTT. The chain joins TRBV24-1 to TRBJ2-2, with TRBD2 identical over 10 bases. CDR1 is KGHDR, CDR2 SFDVKD, per germline. The V segment lost 4 bases and the J segment 6 bases; nucleotides outside the gene matches: 1. This CDR3 region has 14 residues.

The V and J genes are TRBV19 and TRBJ2-2; the D gene is possibly TRBD1 (6 bases). Trimming shortened V by 9 bases and J by 7 bases, and 18 bases separated the two germline ends. CDR1 is LNHDA and CDR2 is SQIVND in the germline V gene (reference sequence). This CDR3 region has 14 residues. In nucleotides, the CDR3 is TGTGCCAGCAAGGACAGACCCTCAGGCGGGGAGCTGTTTTTT. As protein: CASKDRPSGGELFF.

This clone was detected a few times. J is TRBJ1-5 and V is TRBV6-5; D is uncertain. Germline CDR1 is MNHEY and CDR2 is SVGAGI. Trimming removed 6 bases at V and 5 bases at J, with 8 bases between. The CDR3 totals 12 residues. The CDR3 nucleotides are TGTGCCAGCAGCGTAGTAGATCAGCCCCAGCATTTT. Translating gives CASSVVDQPQHF.

The CDR3 loop is CASSDRVNEQFF. The CDR3 DNA reads as TGCGCCAGCAGTGACAGGGTCAATGAGCAGTTCTTC. The V gene is TRBV10-2, the J gene TRBJ2-1; tentatively, D is TRBD1 (5 bases). The CDR3 has 12 amino acids. Germline V gene lookup returns CDR1 WSHSY and CDR2 SAAADI. Trimming pared 3 bases from V and 6 bases from J, leaving 6 bases between.

This clone was detected once. The chain carries TRBV12-5 and TRBJ2-7; D perhaps matches TRBD1 (8 bases). Trimming pared 5 bases from V and 2 bases from J, leaving 16 bases between. The CDR3 extends over 15 amino acids. CDR1 is LGHNT, CDR2 FRNRAP, per germline. The CDR3 DNA reads TGTGCTAGTGGTCTAGGACAGGGAGGGACCTACGAGCAGTACTTC. Translating it yields CASGLGQGGTYEQYF.

The rearrangement links TRBV18 to TRBJ1-6; 9 positions agree with TRBD1. This CDR3 spans 15 amino acids. CDR1 and CDR2 from the germline V gene are KGHSH and LQKENI. V dropped 0 bases and J dropped 10; count of bases not matched to a gene: 4. The CDR3: CASSPPGQGLSPLHF. In nucleotides, the CDR3 is TGTGCCAGCTCACCACCGGGACAGGGATTGTCACCCCTCCACTTT.